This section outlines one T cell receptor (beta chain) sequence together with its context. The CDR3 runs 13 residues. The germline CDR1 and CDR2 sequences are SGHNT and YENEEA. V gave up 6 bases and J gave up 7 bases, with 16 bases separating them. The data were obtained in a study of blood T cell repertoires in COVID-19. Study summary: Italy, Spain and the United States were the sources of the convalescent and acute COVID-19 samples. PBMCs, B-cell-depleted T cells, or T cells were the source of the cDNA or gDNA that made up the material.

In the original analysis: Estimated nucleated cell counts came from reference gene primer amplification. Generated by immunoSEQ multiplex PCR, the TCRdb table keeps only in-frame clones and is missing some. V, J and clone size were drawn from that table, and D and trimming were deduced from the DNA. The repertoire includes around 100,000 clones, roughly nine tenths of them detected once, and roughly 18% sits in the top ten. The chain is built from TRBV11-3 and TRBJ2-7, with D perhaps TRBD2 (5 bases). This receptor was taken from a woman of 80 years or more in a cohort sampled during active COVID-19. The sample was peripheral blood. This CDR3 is CASSESGEREQYF. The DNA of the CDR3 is TGTGCCAGCAGTGAAAGTGGGGAGAGGGAGCAGTACTTC.